The 8 T cell receptor beta chains reported below all come from one sample, sequenced in a study of blood T cell repertoires in COVID-19. This table comes from immunoSEQ multiplex PCR, and its TCRdb copy is limited to in-frame clones, with some not included. This table holds hundreds of thousands of clones, around 82% found once. Sequencing input: PBMCs or T cells enriched from blood (not recorded which). The receptors stem from a woman aged 50 to 60 who had been exposed to COVID-19.

The rearrangement links TRBV21-1 to TRBJ2-2; the table names TRBD2, a call not compared with the DNA. TRBV21-1 is deemed a pseudogene. The CDR3 runs to 13 residues. The DNA for the CDR3 is TGTGCCAGCAGCCCCCCCCGCGACGGGGAGCTGTTTTTT. Translated: CASSPPRDGELFF.

The chain links TRBV12-3 or TRBV12-4 to TRBJ1-3; the D is unclear. Trimming shortened V by 8 bases and J by 4 bases, and 12 bases separated the two germline ends. This CDR3 region has 13 residues. The CDR3 here is CASGPRAGNTIYF. CDR3 in DNA: TGTGCCAGCGGGCCCCGAGCCGGAAACACCATATATTTT.

The chain employs TRBV27 and TRBJ2-7; maybe TRBD2 (6 bases). V lost 0 bases and J lost 5, with 20 bases in between. Germline assignment: CDR1 MNHEY and CDR2 SMNVEV (reference sequence). This CDR3 contains 17 residues. The CDR3 sequence is CASSLSGNKRAGDEQYF. The CDR3 DNA follows: TGTGCCAGCAGTTTATCGGGCAATAAGCGGGCTGGTGACGAGCAGTACTTC.

V usage is TRBV9 and J usage is TRBJ1-1; the match to TRBD1 covers 9 bases. The V gene's germline CDR1 is SGDLS and CDR2 YYNGEE. The length of the CDR3 is 15 residues. After removal of 0 bases from V and 6 bases from J, the junction contained 6 bases not matched to a gene. The CDR3 loop reads CASSVAGQGGAEAFF. The CDR3 region has the DNA TGTGCCAGCAGCGTAGCGGGACAGGGTGGCGCTGAAGCTTTCTTT.

V and J are TRBV9 and TRBJ2-1; TRBD2 matches 9 bases. Losses at the gene ends were 7 bases for V and 6 bases for J; bases not matched to a gene: 8. Germline V gene sequence: CDR1 SGDLS, CDR2 YYNGEE. The CDR3 loop spans 14 amino acids. CDR3 in amino acids: CASQSGGLSNEQFF. CDR3 DNA: TGTGCCAGCCAAAGCGGGGGGCTCTCCAATGAGCAGTTCTTC.

The J gene is TRBJ1-1, the V gene TRBV7-8; 7 bases match TRBD1. V lost 6 bases to trimming and J lost 5 bases; unmatched junction nucleotides: 9. Per the germline V gene, CDR1 is SGHVS and CDR2 is FQNEAQ. The CDR3 is 14 amino acids. The CDR3 sequence: CASSTDRVGTEAFF. The CDR3, as DNA: TGTGCCAGCAGTACCGACAGGGTGGGGACTGAAGCTTTCTTT.

The chain carries TRBV24-1 and TRBJ1-5; D gene unclear. The CDR3 runs 13 residues. Germline assignment: CDR1 KGHDR and CDR2 SFDVKD. V shed 3 bases and J shed 6 bases, with 8 bases lying between them. The CDR3 protein is CATSDSAGQPQHF. CDR3 DNA sequence: TGTGCCACCAGTGATAGTGCGGGTCAGCCCCAGCATTTT.

In nucleotides, the CDR3 is TGCGCCAGCAGCATGACAGGGCTCCTGAACACTGAAGCTTTCTTT. It encodes CASSMTGLLNTEAFF. V and J are TRBV5-1 and TRBJ1-1; the match to TRBD1 covers 7 bases. Germline values: CDR1 SGHRS, CDR2 YFSETQ. V was pared by 4 bases and J by 0 bases, with 6 bases of the junction left unmatched. The CDR3 length is 15 residues.